The clone carrying this TCR beta chain was seen just once. This record comes from a study of blood T cell repertoires in COVID-19. Across the study: PBMCs, B-cell-depleted T cells, or T cells provided the cDNA or gDNA that made up the material.

In the original processing: It was from reference gene primer amplification that nucleated cell counts were estimated. Here immunoSEQ multiplex PCR was the method, and the copy in TCRdb shows in-frame clones only, minus some. For V, J and clone size, that table is used; D and trimming come from the DNA. The repertoire holds roughly 52,000 clones, more than 70% seen once, with 25% to 30% in the top ten. The V gene end was trimmed by 4 bases and the J gene end by 6 bases; junction bases not matched to a gene: 5. Germline CDR1 LGHDT, CDR2 YNNKEL (reference sequence). The CDR3 consists of 14 residues. The clonotype was recovered from a woman of 80 years or more with acute or convalescent COVID-19. Sequencing input: peripheral blood. The gene calls are TRBV3-1 (or the pseudogene TRBV3-2) and TRBJ2-1; TRBD2 aligns across 8 bases. CDR3 region: CASSLGGAANEQFF. CDR3 bases: TGTGCCAGCAGCCTCGGGGGGGCAGCCAATGAGCAGTTCTTC.